This T cell receptor (beta chain) was found in a study of shared clonotypes between healthy human individuals. In the study overall: Plates per donor: three CD4 naive, three CD4 memory, two CD8 naive, one CD8 memory. Study findings and constraints: Donor clonotype sharing was expected to depend on sequencing depth.

Clones were sequenced by immunoSEQ multiplex PCR, and TCRdb holds only the in-frame ones, with some missing. The sample carries hundreds of thousands of clones, approximately 96% recorded once. Details on this clone: Its antigen is currently unknown.

V lost 0 bases and J lost 6, with 10 bases in between. CDR3 size: 14 residues. The germline V gene has CDR1 SEHNR and CDR2 FQNEAQ (reference sequence). The naive CD8 fraction comprised CD45RO-negative cells positively selected for CCR7 and excluded terminally differentiated effector memory CD45RA+ cells. The sample was naive CD8+ T cells sorted from blood. V usage is TRBV7-9 and J usage is TRBJ2-3; possibly TRBD2 for D (5 bases). The receptor was isolated from a woman in her twenties or thirties in good health. Here the CDR3 reads CASSLAGVIDTQYF. CDR3 in DNA: TGTGCCAGCAGCTTAGCGGGAGTCATTGATACGCAGTATTTT.